These 18 T cell receptor beta chains came from one sample sequenced in a study of shared clonotypes between healthy human individuals. The repertoire was sequenced with immunoSEQ multiplex PCR; TCRdb's copy has only in-frame clones and lacks some. The sample holds 2 million to 2.5 million clones, roughly 96% seen once. The sample taken for sequencing was naive CD4+ T cells sorted from blood. Subset defined: CD45RA+ positively selected. All receptors derive from a man younger than 35 in good health.

The chain recombines TRBV28 with TRBJ1-1; D gene unclear. Germline V gene sequence: CDR1 MDHEN, CDR2 SYDVKM. The CDR3 loop spans 15 amino acids. Trimming took 6 bases from V and 0 from J, leaving 14 bases between them. CDR3 nucleotides: TGTGCCAGCAGCCTAGCGCCGAAAATGAACACTGAAGCTTTCTTT. Encoded protein: CASSLAPKMNTEAFF.

This sequence joins TRBV7-8 and TRBJ2-2; TRBD2 matches at 8 bases. Trimming at V came to 5 bases and at J to 4 bases, leaving 6 bases not matched to a gene. The germline V gene encodes CDR1 SGHVS and CDR2 FQNEAQ. This CDR3 has 15 residues. CDR3 sequence: CASSPAGAGTGELFF. The CDR3 DNA sequence: TGTGCCAGCAGCCCAGCGGGAGCGGGCACCGGGGAGCTGTTTTTT.

This rearrangement joins TRBV4-3 to TRBJ2-3; D might be TRBD1 or TRBD2, each matching 5 bases. CDR1 and CDR2 (germline): LGHNA, YSLEER. The V and J ends lost 4 bases and 6 bases respectively, with 17 bases between them. This CDR3 has 15 amino acids. The CDR3 nucleotides are TGCGCCAGCAGCCGGATAGTAGAGGGGTGGGATACGCAGTATTTT. Translation: CASSRIVEGWDTQYF.

The chain is built from TRBV6-5 and TRBJ2-7; D tentatively reads TRBD1 or TRBD2 (5 bases each). Germline lookup yields CDR1 MNHEY and CDR2 SVGAGI. The germline V and J ends were trimmed by 6 bases and 0 bases, with 15 bases remaining between them. This CDR3 comprises 15 residues. The CDR3 reads CASRGDSLGSYEQYF. CDR3 bases: TGTGCCAGCAGGGGAGACAGTTTGGGCTCCTACGAGCAGTACTTC.

This clone is a singleton in its sample. This sequence joins TRBV4-1 and TRBJ2-3; tentative D call: TRBD2 (6 bases). V lost 2 bases and J 3 bases, leaving 18 bases between the germline ends. The CDR3 sequence is 17 residues long. In germline, CDR1 is MGHRA, CDR2 YSYEKL. CDR3 region: CASSQLEGRGLTDTQYF. The CDR3 DNA reads as TGCGCCAGCAGCCAATTGGAGGGACGGGGTTTAACAGATACGCAGTATTTT.

This chain uses TRBV6-1 with TRBJ2-4; D call uncertain. The CDR3 spans 12 residues. Germline V gives CDR1 MNHNS, CDR2 SASEGT. V lost 4 bases and J 4 bases, leaving 5 bases between the germline ends. CDR3 DNA: TGTGCCAGCAGTGGCAGTAAAAACATTCAGTACTTC. It translates to CASSGSKNIQYF.

This clone was recorded only once. The rearrangement uses TRBV5-4 and TRBJ2-3; D is unresolved. V lost 1 base and J 3 bases, leaving 9 bases between the germline ends. This CDR3 region has 14 residues. Germline loops: CDR1 SGHNT, CDR2 YYREEE (reference sequence). CDR3 bases: TGTGCCAGCAGCTTGATTTTGGGGACAGATACGCAGTATTTT. This sequence encodes CASSLILGTDTQYF.

This chain links TRBV28 with TRBJ1-5; TRBD1 matches at 10 bases. The CDR3 has 15 amino acids. Germline CDR1 and CDR2: MDHEN and SYDVKM. Trimming took 6 bases from V and 7 from J; bases not matched to a gene: 9. CDR3 in amino acids: CASSRGQGNIQPQHF. The CDR3 DNA is TGTGCCAGCAGCCGGGGACAGGGGAACATCCAGCCCCAGCATTTT.

The chain uses TRBV5-1 and TRBJ2-1, with 7 bases fitting TRBD2. This CDR3 region has 15 residues. The germline gives CDR1 SGHRS, CDR2 YFSETQ. V lost 1 base and J lost 3; bases outside the gene matches: 4. The CDR3 loop reads CASSLTGGRYNEQFF. The CDR3, as DNA: TGCGCCAGCAGCTTGACGGGGGGACGCTACAATGAGCAGTTCTTC.

V usage is TRBV27 and J usage is TRBJ2-4; D is perhaps TRBD1 or TRBD2 (5 bases each). Trimming shortened V by 5 bases and J by 4 bases, and 12 bases separated the two germline ends. Germline V gene sequence: CDR1 MNHEY, CDR2 SMNVEV (reference sequence). This CDR3 is built from 14 residues. CDR3 nucleotide sequence: TGTGCCAGCAGTCCCGGGACGGCAAAAAACATTCAGTACTTC. Translation: CASSPGTAKNIQYF.

The chain is built from TRBV4-1 and TRBJ2-2; 7 bases agree with TRBD1. J lost 4 bases, V lost 1 base, and 6 bases had no gene match. This CDR3 contains 16 residues. Germline V gene sequence: CDR1 MGHRA, CDR2 YSYEKL. CDR3 amino acids: CASSQGHDRVTGELFF. DNA of the CDR3: TGCGCCAGCAGCCAAGGCCACGACAGGGTCACCGGGGAGCTGTTTTTT.

V usage is TRBV2 and J usage is TRBJ2-7; D is possibly TRBD1 (6 bases). The V end was cut by 2 bases, the J end by 2 bases, with 10 bases between. Germline V gene sequence: CDR1 SNHLY, CDR2 FYNNEI. The CDR3 totals 14 residues. DNA for the CDR3: TGTGCCAGCAGTGAACAAACAGGGACCTACGAGCAGTACTTC. As protein: CASSEQTGTYEQYF.

The chain joins TRBV6-6 to TRBJ1-3; 10 bases map to TRBD1. This CDR3 contains 15 residues. CDR1 is MNHNY and CDR2 is SVGAGI in the germline V gene (reference sequence). The ends lost 7 bases at V and 5 bases at J; junction bases unmatched: 8. The CDR3 here is CASISDRGLRNTIYF. The CDR3 DNA is TGTGCCAGCATCTCCGACAGGGGGCTAAGAAACACCATATATTTT.

This clone was seen just once. V usage is TRBV6-5 and J usage is TRBJ2-5, with 9 positions matching TRBD1. The ends lost 5 bases at V and 5 bases at J; junction bases unmatched: 6. CDR1 MNHEY and CDR2 SVGAGI come from the germline V gene. This CDR3 is 14 amino acids long. CDR3: CASSLWTGAETQYF. In nucleotides, the CDR3 is TGTGCCAGCAGTCTGTGGACAGGGGCGGAGACCCAGTACTTC.

The chain couples TRBV11-2 to TRBJ2-1; a possible D gene is TRBD2 (5 bases). V shed 0 bases and J shed 5 bases, with 14 bases lying between them. The CDR3 sequence is 16 residues long. The germline gives CDR1 SGHAT, CDR2 FQNNGV. The CDR3 spells CASSLDRGYSNNEQFF. CDR3 in DNA: TGTGCCAGCAGCTTAGATCGGGGTTACTCGAACAATGAGCAGTTCTTC.

The rearrangement uses TRBV10-3 and TRBJ2-5; no clear D. Trimming removed 0 bases from V and 5 bases from J, with 10 bases in between. From germline, CDR1 is ENHRY and CDR2 SYGVKD. This CDR3 contains 14 residues. The CDR3 here is CAISESWVGETQYF. For the CDR3, the DNA is TGTGCCATCAGTGAGTCGTGGGTCGGGGAGACCCAGTACTTC.

J is TRBJ2-1 and V is TRBV6-6, with D uncertain. Germline CDR1 reads MNHNY; CDR2 reads SVGAGI (reference sequence). The CDR3 contains 12 residues. Trimming took off 5 bases at V and 9 bases at J, with 11 bases between the two ends. The chain's CDR3 is CASSTGASEQFF. CDR3 sequence (DNA): TGTGCCAGCAGTACCGGAGCTAGTGAGCAGTTCTTC.

The V and J genes are TRBV10-3 and TRBJ2-3; D might be TRBD2 (6 bases). CDR1 ENHRY and CDR2 SYGVKD come from the germline V gene. CDR3 size: 13 residues. V lost 5 bases and J lost 6, with 12 bases in between. The CDR3 DNA follows: TGTGCCATCAGTTACACCCTAGCGGATACGCAGTATTTT. It translates to CAISYTLADTQYF.